One and the same sample provided the 6 T cell receptor beta chains below, sequenced in a study of beta chain features in type 1 diabetes listed by TCRdb under 2018. Their cognate antigens are unknown. Libraries were built with the immunoSEQ multiplex PCR assay. The entire amount of isolated RNA was reverse transcribed using the High Capacity cDNA Reverse Transcription Kit, so the sequenced TCRB transcripts were expressed ones. The table was pulled from immuneACCESS by TCRdb, which kept in-frame rearrangements only. Such tables lose some clones; where checked, under half of the loss comes from unresolved V genes, and the rest has no known cause. The sample has about 140,000 clones on record, around 13% of them singletons. In total, the top ten clones hold 1% to 1.5% of the sample. What the study reported, not specific to this receptor: A moderate but significant shortening of TCRB CDR3 length was observed in type 1 diabetes patients in all four CD4+ subsets.

The sample comprised central memory CD4+ T cells from blood. These TCRs come from a man between 18 and 29 years old with type 1 diabetes.

As to this clone: Its ends do not fully match the called genes, so a read error is possible. The chain joins TRBV5-1 to TRBJ2-3; 7 bases map to TRBD1. Germline V gene lookup returns CDR1 SGHRS and CDR2 YFSETQ. This CDR3 has 14 amino acids. CDR3 region: CASSLDRSTDTQYF. CDR3 nucleotides: TGCGCCAGCAGTTTGGACAGGAGCACAGATACGCAGTATTTT.

There are a few counts of this clone. The chain joins TRBV5-1 to TRBJ2-3, with TRBD1 matching 8 bases. The CDR3 loop spans 15 amino acids. Germline CDR1 is SGHRS and CDR2 is YFSETQ. The trim removed 4 bases at V and 1 base at J, leaving 5 bases unmatched. The CDR3 loop is CASSPPGQGTDTQYF. CDR3 in DNA: TGCGCCAGCAGCCCTCCGGGACAGGGCACAGATACGCAGTATTTT.

The table lists this clone with a few counts. This sequence joins TRBV5-1 and TRBJ1-2; the D gene is possibly TRBD1 (6 bases). The CDR3 is made up of 13 amino acids. Trimming pared 4 bases from V and 5 bases from J, leaving 12 bases between. Germline CDR1 and CDR2: SGHRS and YFSETQ. Written as DNA, the CDR3 is TGCGCCAGCAGCGAGGACAGCGCTTATGGCTACACCTTC. Translating gives CASSEDSAYGYTF.

On this clone: Lacking the conserved final phenylalanine or tryptophan, this CDR3 likely reflects a read error. It is unclear where the CDR3 begins or ends on the DNA, so no DNA is shown, and the CDR3 is as TCRdb lists it. This chain joins TRBV19 and TRBJ1-4. 8 amino acids form the CDR3, both terminal residues included. The germline gives CDR1 LNHDA, CDR2 SQIVND (reference sequence). The CDR3 here is CAVTPGRR.

This clone was picked up a small number of times. The rearrangement uses TRBV5-1 and TRBJ2-1; the D call may be TRBD1 or TRBD2 (6 bases each). This CDR3 is 15 amino acids long. Per germline, CDR1 SGHRS and CDR2 YFSETQ. The V gene lost 5 bases and the J gene lost 3 bases, with 15 bases spanning the gap. The CDR3 sequence is CASSLGGQYYNEQFF. CDR3 DNA sequence: TGCGCCAGCAGTCTCGGGGGACAATACTACAATGAGCAGTTCTTC.

This clone was detected many times. This chain joins TRBV6-4 and TRBJ1-6, with TRBD1 identical over 7 bases. Germline CDR1 is MRHNA and CDR2 is SNTAGT. Trimming removed 0 bases from V and 10 bases from J; junction bases left unmatched: 3. The CDR3 has 14 amino acids. The CDR3 coding sequence is TGTGCCAGCAGTGACTCGGCAGGGGGGTCACCCCTCCACTTT. It is translated as CASSDSAGGSPLHF.